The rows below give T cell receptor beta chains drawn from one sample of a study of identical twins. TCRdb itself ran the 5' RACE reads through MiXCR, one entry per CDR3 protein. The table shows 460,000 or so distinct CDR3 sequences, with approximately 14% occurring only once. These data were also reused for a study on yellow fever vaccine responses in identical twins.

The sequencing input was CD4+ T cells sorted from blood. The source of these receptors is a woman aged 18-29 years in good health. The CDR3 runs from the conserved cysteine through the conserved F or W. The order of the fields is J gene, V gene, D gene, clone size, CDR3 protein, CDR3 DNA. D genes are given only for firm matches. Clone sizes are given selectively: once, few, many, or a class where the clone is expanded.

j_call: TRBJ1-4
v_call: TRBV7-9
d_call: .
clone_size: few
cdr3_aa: CASSSLGRTAADEKLFF
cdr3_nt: TGTGCCAGCAGCTCCTTAGGGAGGACGGCGGCAGATGAAAAACTGTTTTTT

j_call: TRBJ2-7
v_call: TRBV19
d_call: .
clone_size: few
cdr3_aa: CASSASGWGYEQYF
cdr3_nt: TGTGCCAGTAGTGCGAGCGGCTGGGGCTACGAGCAGTACTTC

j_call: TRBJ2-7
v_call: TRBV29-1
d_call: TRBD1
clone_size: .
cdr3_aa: CSATGQGYEQYF
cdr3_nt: TGCAGCGCCACGGGACAGGGCTACGAGCAGTACTTC

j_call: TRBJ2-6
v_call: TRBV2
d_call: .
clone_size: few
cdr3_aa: CASIAGNDVLTF
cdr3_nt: TGTGCCAGCATCGCGGGTAACGACGTCCTGACTTTC

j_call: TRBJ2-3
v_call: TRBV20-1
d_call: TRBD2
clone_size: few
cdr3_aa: CSARRGGGLDTQYF
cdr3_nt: TGCAGTGCTCGGCGGGGGGGCGGATTAGATACGCAGTATTTT

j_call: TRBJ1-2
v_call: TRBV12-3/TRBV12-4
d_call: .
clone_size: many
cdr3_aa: CASSLQGNYGYTF
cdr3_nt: TGTGCCAGCAGCTTACAGGGTAACTATGGCTACACCTTC

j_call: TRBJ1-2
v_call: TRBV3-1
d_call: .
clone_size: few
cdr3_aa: CASSPEGRRFGYGYTF
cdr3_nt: TGTGCCAGCAGCCCGGAAGGCCGAAGGTTTGGGTATGGCTACACCTTC

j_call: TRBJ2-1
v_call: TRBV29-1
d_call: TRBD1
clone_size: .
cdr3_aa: CSVEGHPRTGGYNEQFF
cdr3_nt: TGCAGCGTTGAAGGTCACCCTCGGACAGGGGGTTACAATGAGCAGTTCTTC

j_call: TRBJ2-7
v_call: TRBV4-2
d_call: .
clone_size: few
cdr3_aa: CASSQDPPIPLAGYEYEQYF
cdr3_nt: TGTGCCAGCAGCCAAGATCCACCCATCCCCCTAGCAGGGTACGAATACGAGCAGTACTTC

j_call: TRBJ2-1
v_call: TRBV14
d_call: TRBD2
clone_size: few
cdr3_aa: CASSRLAGRYEQFF
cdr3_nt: TGTGCCAGCAGCCGGCTAGCGGGGAGGTATGAGCAGTTCTTC

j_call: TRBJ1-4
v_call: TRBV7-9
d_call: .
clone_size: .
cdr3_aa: CASTFSGVGGEKLFF
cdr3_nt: TGTGCCAGCACCTTCTCAGGGGTAGGAGGGGAAAAACTGTTTTTT

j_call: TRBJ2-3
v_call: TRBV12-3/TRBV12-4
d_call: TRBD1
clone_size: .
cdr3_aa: CASRRTTGSEDTQYF
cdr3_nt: TGTGCCAGCAGGCGGACGACAGGGTCTGAGGATACGCAGTATTTT

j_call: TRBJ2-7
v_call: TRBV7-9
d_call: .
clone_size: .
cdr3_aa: CASSANKAYEQYF
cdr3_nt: TGTGCCAGCAGCGCGAATAAAGCCTACGAGCAGTACTTC

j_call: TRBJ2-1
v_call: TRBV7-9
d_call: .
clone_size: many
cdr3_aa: CASSDTKGPDEQFF
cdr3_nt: TGTGCCAGCAGCGACACGAAGGGACCGGATGAGCAGTTCTTC

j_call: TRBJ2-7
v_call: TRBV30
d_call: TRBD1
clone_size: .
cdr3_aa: CAWGDRDHEQYF
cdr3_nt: TGTGCCTGGGGGGACAGGGATCACGAGCAGTACTTC

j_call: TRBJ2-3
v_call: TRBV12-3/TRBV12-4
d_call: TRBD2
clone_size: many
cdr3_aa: CASSGVSGDGDTQYF
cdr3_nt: TGTGCCAGCAGTGGGGTAAGCGGGGACGGAGATACGCAGTATTTT

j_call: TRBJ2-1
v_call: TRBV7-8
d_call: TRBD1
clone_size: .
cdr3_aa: CASSIDRGSYNEQFF
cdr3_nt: TGTGCCAGCAGCATCGACAGGGGATCCTACAATGAGCAGTTCTTC

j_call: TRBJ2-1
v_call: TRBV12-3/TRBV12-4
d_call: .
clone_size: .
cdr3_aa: CAIRLDAYNEQFF
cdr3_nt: TGTGCCATTCGACTGGACGCCTACAATGAGCAGTTCTTC

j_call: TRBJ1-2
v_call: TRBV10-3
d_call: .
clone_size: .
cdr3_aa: CAISGGRNYGYTF
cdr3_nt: TGTGCCATCAGTGGGGGACGGAACTATGGCTACACCTTC

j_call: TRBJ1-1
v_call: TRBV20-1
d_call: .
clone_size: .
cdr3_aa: CSAMTGNTEAFF
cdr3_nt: TGCAGTGCTATGACGGGAAACACTGAAGCTTTCTTT

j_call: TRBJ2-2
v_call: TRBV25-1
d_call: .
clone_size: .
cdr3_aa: CASTNLNTGELFF
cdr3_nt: TGTGCCAGCACCAACCTGAACACCGGGGAGCTGTTTTTT

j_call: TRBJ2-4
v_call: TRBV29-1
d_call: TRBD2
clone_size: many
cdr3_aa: CSAGGAKNIQYF
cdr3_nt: TGCAGCGCGGGGGGAGCCAAAAACATTCAGTACTTC

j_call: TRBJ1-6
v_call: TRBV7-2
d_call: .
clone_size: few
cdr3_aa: CASSLSGGVNSPLHF
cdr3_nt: TGTGCCAGCAGCTTAAGTGGGGGAGTGAATTCACCCCTCCACTTT

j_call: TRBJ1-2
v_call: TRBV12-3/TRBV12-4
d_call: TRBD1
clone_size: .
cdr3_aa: CASSLGDRNLYGYTF
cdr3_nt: TGTGCCAGCAGTTTAGGGGACAGAAACCTCTATGGCTACACCTTC